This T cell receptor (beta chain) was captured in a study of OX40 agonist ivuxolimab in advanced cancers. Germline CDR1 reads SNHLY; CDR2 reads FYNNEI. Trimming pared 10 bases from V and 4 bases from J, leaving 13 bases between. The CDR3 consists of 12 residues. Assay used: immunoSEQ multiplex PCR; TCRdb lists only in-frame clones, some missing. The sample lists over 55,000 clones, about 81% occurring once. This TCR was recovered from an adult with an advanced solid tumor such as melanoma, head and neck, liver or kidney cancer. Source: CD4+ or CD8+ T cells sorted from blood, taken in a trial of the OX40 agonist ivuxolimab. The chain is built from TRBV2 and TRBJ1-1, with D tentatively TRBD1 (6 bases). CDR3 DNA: TGTGCCATAAAGGGGGAGGGCACTGAAGCTTTCTTT. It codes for CAIKGEGTEAFF. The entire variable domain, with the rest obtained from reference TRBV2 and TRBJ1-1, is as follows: EPEVTQTPSHQVTQMGQEVILRCVPISNHLYFYWYRQILGQKVEFLVSFYNNEISEKSEIFDDQFSVERPDGSNFTLKIRSTKLEDSAMYFCAIKGEGTEAFFGQGTRLTVV.